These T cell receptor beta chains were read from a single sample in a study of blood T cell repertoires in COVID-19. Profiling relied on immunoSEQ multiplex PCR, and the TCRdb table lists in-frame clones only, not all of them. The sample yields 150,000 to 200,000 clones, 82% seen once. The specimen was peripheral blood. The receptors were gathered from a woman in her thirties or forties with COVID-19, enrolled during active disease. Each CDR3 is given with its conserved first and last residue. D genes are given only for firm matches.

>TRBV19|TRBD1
CASSKTGGNEQFF
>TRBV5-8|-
CASSLSGSLNSPLHF
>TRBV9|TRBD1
CASSFRTGSTYNEQFF
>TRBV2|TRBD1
CASSPGGRDNSPLHF
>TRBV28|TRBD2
CASTGGYEQYF
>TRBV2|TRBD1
CASRRPWTGGDSPLHF
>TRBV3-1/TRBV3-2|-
CASSQGQVVGYTF
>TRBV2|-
CASSPGAGANVLTF
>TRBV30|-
CAWVRRPGNYGYTF
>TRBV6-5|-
CASCLGLSNQPQHF
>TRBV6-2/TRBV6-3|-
CASSYGFRNYGYTF
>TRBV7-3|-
CASSLSDNGPTGELFF
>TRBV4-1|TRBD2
CASSHSSSGWETQYF
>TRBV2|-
CASSVTMNTEAFF
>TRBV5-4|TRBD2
CASSISGLSSYNEQFF
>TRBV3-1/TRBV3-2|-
CASSPMTGGYGYTF
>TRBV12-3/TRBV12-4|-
CASRDSTNYGYTF
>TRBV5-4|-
CASSLQGKNTEAFF
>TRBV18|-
CASSPSVTGDYGYTF
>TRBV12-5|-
CASGLVLADSGNTIYF
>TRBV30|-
CAWSLSDTGELFF
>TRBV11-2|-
CASSRVETDTQYF
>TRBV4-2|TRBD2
CASSQTSGGASEQFF
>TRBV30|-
CAWSTGQTYEQYF
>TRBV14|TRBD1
CASSQGDSGYQPQHF
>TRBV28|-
CASSSPTREEQFF
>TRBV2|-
CASRAGTVAAGTQYF
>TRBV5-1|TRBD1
CASSNSLTGGETQYF
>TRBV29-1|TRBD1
CSAEGQGYYNEQFF
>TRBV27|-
CASSWTFGNEQFF
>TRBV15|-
CATSRQGYEQYF
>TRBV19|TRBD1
CASSILGQGANYGYTF
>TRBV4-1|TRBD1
CASSQELQGAGYGYTF
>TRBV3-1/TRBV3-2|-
CASSQTPSWSTIYF
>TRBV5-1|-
CASSTDSLSYEQYF
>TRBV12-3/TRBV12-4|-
CASSLLDTGELFF
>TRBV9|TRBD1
CASSRQGQPQGNYGYTF
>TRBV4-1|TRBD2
CASSQRLAGGPGELFF
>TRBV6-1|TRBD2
CASSEGLAGVKFQETQYF
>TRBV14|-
CASSHPRGGYNEQFF
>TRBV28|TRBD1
CASRPTTGGSYEQYF
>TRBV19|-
CASSMDGPLGAQQANYGYTF
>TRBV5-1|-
CASSLDVRTDYGYTF
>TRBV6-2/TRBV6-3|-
CASSYDRSQPQHF
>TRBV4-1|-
CASSQEIVSNQPQHF
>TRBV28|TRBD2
CASSLLGTSGSNEQFF
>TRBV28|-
CASSTPVVISGNQPQHF